This TCR beta chain was profiled in a study of persistence of HIV-infected CD4 T cells. Study in general: Donors had been on suppressive ART for a median of 8 years. Anti-CD3/anti-CD28 beads activated more cells than antigen stimulation did.

General observations from the study: TCRbeta richness was lower in CMV- and Gag-responding cells than in anti-CD3/anti-CD28-responding cells.

A word on this clone: Antigen specificity is unknown.

The immunoSEQ assay was version 4, run in survey mode. Assay: immunoSEQ multiplex PCR; the TCRdb copy retains only in-frame clones and omits some. The data contain approximately 45,000 clones, 75% to 90% of them singletons. Trimming took 4 bases from V and 5 from J, leaving 17 bases between them. CDR1 is SGHAT and CDR2 is FQDESV in the germline V gene (reference sequence). The CDR3 consists of 15 residues. Cells were stimulated nonspecifically with anti-CD3/anti-CD28 magnetic beads. CD4+ T cells upregulating both CD40 ligand and CD69 were sorted as responding cells. Donors were HIV-1-infected adults who began suppressive ART during chronic infection.

The source is an adult woman with HIV who was CMV-seropositive. The gene calls are TRBV11-1 and TRBJ1-1; tentatively, D is TRBD1 (6 bases). Material: CD4+ T cells sorted from PBMCs after approximately 19-hour stimulation, obtained from a patient who received antiretroviral therapy. The CDR3, as DNA: TGTGCCAGCAGCTCACAGAGGGGGTTGATGACTGAAGCTTTCTTT. It yields the protein CASSSQRGLMTEAFF.